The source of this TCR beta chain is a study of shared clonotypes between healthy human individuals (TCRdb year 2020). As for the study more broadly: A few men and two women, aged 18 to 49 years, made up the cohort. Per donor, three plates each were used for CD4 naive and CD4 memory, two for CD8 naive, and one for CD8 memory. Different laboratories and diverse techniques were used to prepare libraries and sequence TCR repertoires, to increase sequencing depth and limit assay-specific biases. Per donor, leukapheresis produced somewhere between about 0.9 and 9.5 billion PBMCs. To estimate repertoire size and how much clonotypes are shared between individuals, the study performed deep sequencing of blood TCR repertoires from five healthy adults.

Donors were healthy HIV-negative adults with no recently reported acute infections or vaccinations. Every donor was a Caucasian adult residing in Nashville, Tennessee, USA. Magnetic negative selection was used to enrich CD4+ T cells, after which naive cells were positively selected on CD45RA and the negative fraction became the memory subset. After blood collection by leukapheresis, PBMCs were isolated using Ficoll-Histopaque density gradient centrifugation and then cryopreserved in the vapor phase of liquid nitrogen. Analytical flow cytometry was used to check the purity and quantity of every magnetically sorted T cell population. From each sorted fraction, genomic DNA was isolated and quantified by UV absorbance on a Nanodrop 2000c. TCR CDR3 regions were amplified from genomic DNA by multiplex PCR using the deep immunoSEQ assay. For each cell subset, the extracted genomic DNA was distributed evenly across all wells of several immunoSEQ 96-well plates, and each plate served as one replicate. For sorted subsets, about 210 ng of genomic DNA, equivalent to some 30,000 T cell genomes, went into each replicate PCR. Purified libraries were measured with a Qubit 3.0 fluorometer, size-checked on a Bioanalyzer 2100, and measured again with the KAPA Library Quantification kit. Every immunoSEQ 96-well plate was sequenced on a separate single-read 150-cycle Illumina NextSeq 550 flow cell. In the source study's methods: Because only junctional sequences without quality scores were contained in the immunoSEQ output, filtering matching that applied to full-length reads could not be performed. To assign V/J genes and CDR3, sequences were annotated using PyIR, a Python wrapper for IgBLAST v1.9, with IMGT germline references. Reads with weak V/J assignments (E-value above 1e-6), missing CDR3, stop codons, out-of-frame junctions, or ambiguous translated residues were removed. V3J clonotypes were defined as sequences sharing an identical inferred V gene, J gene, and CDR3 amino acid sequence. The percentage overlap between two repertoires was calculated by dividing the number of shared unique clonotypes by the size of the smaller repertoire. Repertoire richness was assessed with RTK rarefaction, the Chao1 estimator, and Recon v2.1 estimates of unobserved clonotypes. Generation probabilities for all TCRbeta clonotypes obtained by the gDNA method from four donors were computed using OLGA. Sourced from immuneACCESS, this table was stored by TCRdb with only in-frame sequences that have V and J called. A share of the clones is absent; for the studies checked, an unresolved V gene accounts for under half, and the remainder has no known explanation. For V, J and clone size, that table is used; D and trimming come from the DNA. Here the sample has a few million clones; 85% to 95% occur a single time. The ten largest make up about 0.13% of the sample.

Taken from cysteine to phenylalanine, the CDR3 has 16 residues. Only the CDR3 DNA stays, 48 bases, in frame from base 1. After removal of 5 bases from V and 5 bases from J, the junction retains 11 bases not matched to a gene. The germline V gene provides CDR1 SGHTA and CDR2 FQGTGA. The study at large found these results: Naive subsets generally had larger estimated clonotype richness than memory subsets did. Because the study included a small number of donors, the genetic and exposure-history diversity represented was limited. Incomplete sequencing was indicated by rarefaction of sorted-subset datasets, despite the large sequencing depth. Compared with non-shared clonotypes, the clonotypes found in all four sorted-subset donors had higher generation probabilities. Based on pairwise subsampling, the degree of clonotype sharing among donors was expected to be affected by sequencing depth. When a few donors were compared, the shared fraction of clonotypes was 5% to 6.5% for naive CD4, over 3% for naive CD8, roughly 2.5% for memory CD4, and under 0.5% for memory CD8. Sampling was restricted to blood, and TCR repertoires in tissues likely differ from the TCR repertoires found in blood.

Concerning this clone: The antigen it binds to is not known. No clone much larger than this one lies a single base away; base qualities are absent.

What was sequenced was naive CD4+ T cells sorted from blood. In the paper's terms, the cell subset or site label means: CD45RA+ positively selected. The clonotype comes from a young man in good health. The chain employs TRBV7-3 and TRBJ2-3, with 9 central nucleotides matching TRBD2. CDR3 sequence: CASSPSGGTRVDTQYF. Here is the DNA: TGTGCCAGCAGCCCAAGCGGGGGGACTCGTGTAGATACGCAGTATTTT.